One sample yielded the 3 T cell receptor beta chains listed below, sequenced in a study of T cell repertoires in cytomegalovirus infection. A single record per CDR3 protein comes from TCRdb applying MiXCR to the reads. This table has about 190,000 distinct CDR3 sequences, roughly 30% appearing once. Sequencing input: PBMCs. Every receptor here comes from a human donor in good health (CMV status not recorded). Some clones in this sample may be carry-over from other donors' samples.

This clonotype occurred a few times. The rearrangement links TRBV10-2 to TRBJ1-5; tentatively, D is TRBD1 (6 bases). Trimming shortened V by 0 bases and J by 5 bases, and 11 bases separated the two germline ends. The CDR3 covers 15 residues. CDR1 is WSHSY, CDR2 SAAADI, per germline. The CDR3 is CASSESGGAYQPQHF. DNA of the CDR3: TGCGCCAGCAGTGAGTCTGGGGGGGCGTATCAGCCCCAGCATTTT.

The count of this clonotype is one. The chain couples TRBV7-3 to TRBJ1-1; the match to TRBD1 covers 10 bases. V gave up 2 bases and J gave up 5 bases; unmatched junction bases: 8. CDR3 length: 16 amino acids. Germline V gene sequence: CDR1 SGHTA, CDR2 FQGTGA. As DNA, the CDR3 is TGTGCCAGCAGCTTAGGGGACAGGGGCGCGGGGACTGAAGCTTTCTTT. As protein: CASSLGDRGAGTEAFF.

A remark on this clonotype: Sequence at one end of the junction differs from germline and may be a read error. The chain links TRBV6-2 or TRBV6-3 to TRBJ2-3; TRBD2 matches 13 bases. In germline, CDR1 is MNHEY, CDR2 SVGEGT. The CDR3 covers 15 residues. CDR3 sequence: CAGSTTSGGSDTQYF. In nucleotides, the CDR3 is TGTGCCGGCAGTACGACTAGCGGGGGGTCGGATACGCAGTATTTT.